Detailed here is one T cell receptor (beta chain). These data originate in a study of cytomegalovirus exposure and HLA in healthy donors. The study ran its PCR with 60 Vbeta and 13 Jbeta primers. Sequencing used immunoSEQ multiplex PCR; TCRdb keeps in-frame clones, though not all of them. The profile covers around 80,000 clones, with roughly 70% appearing a single time and approximately 9% taken by the ten largest. Germline V gives CDR1 SGHVS, CDR2 FQNEAQ. This CDR3 spans 15 amino acids. Trimming left V 5 bases short and J 13 bases short, with 21 bases between. The clonotype was recovered from a man aged 35 to 55 in good health and CMV-seropositive. This chain uses TRBV7-8 with TRBJ1-6; maybe TRBD1 (5 bases). The sequenced sample was PBMCs. CDR3 loop: CASSPETALGGPLHF. CDR3 DNA sequence: TGTGCCAGCAGCCCGGAGACAGCTCTAGGAGGGCCCCTCCACTTT.